This is a list of T cell receptor beta chains from one sample in a study of cytomegalovirus exposure and HLA in healthy donors. TCRdb keeps only in-frame clones here, not all; method: immunoSEQ multiplex PCR. The profile covers 120,000 or so clones, with roughly four fifths appearing a single time and approximately 10% taken by the ten largest. Sequences were obtained from PBMCs. These receptors originate from a male donor in good health and CMV-seropositive. Both conserved end residues are part of each CDR3. Each record gives: clone size, J gene, V gene, D gene, CDR3 protein, CDR3 DNA. D genes are given only for firm matches. A clone size is listed for some rows: how often the clone was seen (once, few, many), or a class if it is expanded.

- | TRBJ2-5 | TRBV7-6 | TRBD2 | CASSLAGLAGEETQYF | TGTGCCAGCAGCTTAGCAGGCCTAGCGGGAGAAGAGACCCAGTACTTC
- | TRBJ2-7 | TRBV7-2 | - | CASSLNSLREQYF | TGTGCCAGCAGCTTAAACAGTCTACGAGAGCAGTACTTC
- | TRBJ2-2 | TRBV28 | - | CASSFGFSNSTNTGELFF | TGTGCCAGCAGTTTCGGGTTTTCAAATAGTACGAACACCGGGGAGCTGTTTTTT
few | TRBJ2-3 | TRBV28 | TRBD1 | CASSFFSGQGLFTDTQYF | TGTGCCAGCAGTTTCTTTTCGGGACAGGGTTTATTTACAGATACGCAGTATTTT
- | TRBJ2-7 | TRBV5-1 | - | CASSPTMPISYEQYF | TGCGCCAGCAGCCCGACTATGCCTATCTCCTACGAGCAGTACTTC
few | TRBJ2-1 | TRBV29-1 | TRBD2 | CSVSLRGSGRQGEQFF | TGCAGCGTTTCTCTTCGGGGTAGCGGGAGGCAGGGTGAGCAGTTCTTC
- | TRBJ2-1 | TRBV10-1 | - | CASSVRTSYNEQFF | TGCGCCAGCAGTGTCAGGACTTCCTACAATGAGCAGTTCTTC
- | TRBJ2-5 | TRBV5-4 | TRBD2 | CASSLAILAGETQYF | TGTGCCAGCAGCTTGGCCATACTAGCGGGAGAGACCCAGTACTTC
- | TRBJ2-3 | TRBV4-3 | - | CASSQELGQGRSDTQYF | TGCGCCAGCAGCCAAGAATTAGGGCAGGGTAGATCAGATACGCAGTATTTT
once | TRBJ1-2 | TRBV6-5 | - | CASSDGQGSGGYTF | TGTGCCAGCAGCGATGGCCAGGGGAGTGGAGGCTACACCTTC
- | TRBJ1-6 | TRBV19 | - | CASSSQGFNSPLHF | TGTGCCAGTTCCTCACAGGGATTTAATTCACCCCTCCACTTT
- | TRBJ1-5 | TRBV21-1 | - | CASSKGDRDISNQPQHF | TGTGCCAGCAGCAAAGGGGATAGGGACATTAGCAATCAGCCCCAGCATTTT
- | TRBJ2-7 | TRBV18 | - | CASSETVSSYEQYF | TGTGCCAGCTCAGAGACAGTTAGCTCCTACGAGCAGTACTTC
few | TRBJ2-1 | TRBV6-6 | - | CASSFRDEQFF | TGTGCCAGCAGTTTCCGGGATGAGCAGTTCTTC
- | TRBJ1-2 | TRBV18 | - | CASSPIPSTAYGYTF | TGTGCCAGCTCACCTATCCCTTCGACAGCCTATGGCTACACCTTC
- | TRBJ1-1 | TRBV9 | TRBD1 | CASSVVVTGLNTEAFF | TGTGCCAGCAGCGTAGTTGTGACAGGGCTAAACACTGAAGCTTTCTTT
- | TRBJ2-7 | TRBV13 | - | CASSFLQGEQYF | TGTGCCAGCAGCTTCCTACAGGGAGAGCAGTACTTC
medium-sized | TRBJ1-1 | TRBV15 | - | CASSLVANTEAFF | TGTGCCTCCTCCTTGGTGGCCAACACTGAAGCTTTCTTT
- | TRBJ2-1 | TRBV19 | TRBD1 | CASSLPHPGQTPEQFF | TGTGCCAGTAGTCTACCCCATCCGGGACAGACCCCTGAGCAGTTCTTC
- | TRBJ2-3 | TRBV5-6 | - | CASSFGDTQYF | TGTGCCAGCAGCTTCGGAGATACGCAGTATTTT
- | TRBJ1-1 | TRBV28 | TRBD1 | CASSLIGQGDTEAFF | TGTGCCAGCAGTTTAATTGGCCAGGGGGACACTGAAGCTTTCTTT
- | TRBJ2-7 | TRBV25-1 | - | CASSEDIPHEQYF | TGTGCCAGCAGTGAAGACATCCCCCACGAGCAGTACTTC
- | TRBJ2-7 | TRBV7-9 | TRBD2 | CSSSYRLAGGRRYEQYF | TGTTCCAGCAGCTACCGACTAGCGGGAGGGCGTCGGTACGAGCAGTACTTC
- | TRBJ2-2 | TRBV7-2 | TRBD2 | CASSLVLAGSGELFF | TGTGCCAGCAGCTTAGTACTAGCGGGGTCCGGGGAGCTGTTTTTT
- | TRBJ1-1 | TRBV28 | - | CASRWTGEGMNTEAFF | TGTGCCAGCAGATGGACGGGGGAGGGTATGAACACTGAAGCTTTCTTT
- | TRBJ2-1 | TRBV27 | - | CASSPGPRSYNEQFF | TGTGCCAGCAGCCCTGGCCCCCGCTCCTACAATGAGCAGTTCTTC
few | TRBJ2-3 | TRBV5-1 | - | CASSLAGTPRTDTQYF | TGCGCCAGCAGCTTGGCCGGGACTCCCCGCACAGATACGCAGTATTTT
- | TRBJ2-2 | TRBV28 | TRBD1 | CASSLDRGHTGELFF | TGTGCCAGCAGCTTAGACAGGGGTCACACCGGGGAGCTGTTTTTT
- | TRBJ1-4 | TRBV4-2 | TRBD1 | CASSQDLGDRGREKLFF | TGTGCCAGCAGCCAAGATTTGGGAGACAGGGGAAGGGAAAAACTGTTTTTT
- | TRBJ2-5 | TRBV7-9 | - | CASNPTGSETQYF | TGTGCCAGCAACCCTACAGGGTCAGAGACCCAGTACTTC
- | TRBJ2-1 | TRBV10-3 | TRBD2 | CAISDRGTPNREVSYNEQFF | TGTGCCATCAGTGATCGCGGGACGCCTAACCGGGAGGTCTCCTACAATGAGCAGTTCTTC
- | TRBJ1-1 | TRBV29-1 | - | CSVSGGLSLGTEAFF | TGCAGCGTATCCGGGGGTCTGTCTTTGGGCACTGAAGCTTTCTTT
- | TRBJ2-1 | TRBV5-4 | - | CASSVTNYPLNEQFF | TGTGCCAGCAGCGTTACCAACTACCCTCTCAATGAGCAGTTCTTC
- | TRBJ1-4 | TRBV7-2 | TRBD1 | CASRHRGEGANEKLFF | TGTGCCAGCCGCCACAGGGGTGAGGGAGCTAATGAAAAACTGTTTTTT
once | TRBJ1-4 | TRBV27 | - | CASSLFRSEKLFF | TGTGCCAGCAGTTTATTTCGGAGTGAAAAACTGTTTTTT